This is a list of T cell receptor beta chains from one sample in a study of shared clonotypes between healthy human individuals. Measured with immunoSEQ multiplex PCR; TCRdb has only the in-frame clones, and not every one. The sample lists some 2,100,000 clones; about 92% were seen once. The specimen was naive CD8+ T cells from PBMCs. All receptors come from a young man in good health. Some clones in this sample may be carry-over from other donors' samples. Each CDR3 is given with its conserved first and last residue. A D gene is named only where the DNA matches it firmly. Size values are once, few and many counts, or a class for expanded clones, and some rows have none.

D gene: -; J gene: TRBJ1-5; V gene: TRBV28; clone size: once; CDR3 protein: CASRGRGNQPQHF; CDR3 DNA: TGTGCCAGCAGGGGGCGGGGCAATCAGCCCCAGCATTTT
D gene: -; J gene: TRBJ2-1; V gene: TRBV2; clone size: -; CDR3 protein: CASTGEVPNEQFF; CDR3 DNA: TGTGCCAGCACCGGGGAAGTCCCCAATGAGCAGTTCTTC
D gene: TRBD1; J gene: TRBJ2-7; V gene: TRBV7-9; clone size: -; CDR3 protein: CASSPRTGSYEQYF; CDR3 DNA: TGTGCCAGCAGCCCTAGGACAGGTTCCTACGAGCAGTACTTC
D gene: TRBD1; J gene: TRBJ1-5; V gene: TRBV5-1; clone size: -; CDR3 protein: CASRQRQGFQPQHF; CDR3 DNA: TGCGCCAGCCGCCAACGACAGGGGTTCCAGCCCCAGCATTTT
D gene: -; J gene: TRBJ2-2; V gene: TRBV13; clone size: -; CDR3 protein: CASSLSANTGELFF; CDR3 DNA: TGTGCCAGCAGCCTTAGCGCGAACACCGGGGAGCTGTTTTTT
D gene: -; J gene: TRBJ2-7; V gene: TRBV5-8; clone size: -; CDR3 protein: CASSWGSPNPYEQYF; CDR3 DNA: TGTGCCAGCAGCTGGGGGTCACCCAACCCGTACGAGCAGTACTTC
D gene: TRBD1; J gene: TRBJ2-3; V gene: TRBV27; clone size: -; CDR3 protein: CASSPGQGSTDTQYF; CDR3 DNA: TGTGCCAGCAGTCCCGGACAGGGAAGCACAGATACGCAGTATTTT
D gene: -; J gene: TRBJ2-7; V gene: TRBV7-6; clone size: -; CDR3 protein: CASSLVAGSYEQYF; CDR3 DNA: TGTGCCAGCAGCTTAGTGGCGGGCTCCTACGAGCAGTACTTC
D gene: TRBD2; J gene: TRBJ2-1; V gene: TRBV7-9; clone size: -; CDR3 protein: CASSQIVGEGSYNEQFF; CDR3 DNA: TGTGCCAGCAGCCAAATAGTCGGGGAGGGCTCCTACAATGAGCAGTTCTTC
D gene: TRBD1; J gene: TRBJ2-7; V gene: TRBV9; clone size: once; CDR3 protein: CASSATGGSYEQYF; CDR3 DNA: TGTGCCAGCAGCGCAACAGGGGGCTCCTACGAGCAGTACTTC
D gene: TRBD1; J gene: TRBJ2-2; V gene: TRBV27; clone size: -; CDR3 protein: CASSYHRGLGTGELFF; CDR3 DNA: TGTGCCAGCAGTTATCACAGGGGGCTCGGTACCGGGGAGCTGTTTTTT
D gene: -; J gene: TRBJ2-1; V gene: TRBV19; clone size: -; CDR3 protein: CASSIADPTLFNEQFF; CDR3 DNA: TGTGCCAGTAGTATTGCGGACCCAACCCTTTTCAATGAGCAGTTCTTC
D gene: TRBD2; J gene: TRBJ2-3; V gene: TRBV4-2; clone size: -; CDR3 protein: CASSQLLAESTDTQYF; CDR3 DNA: TGTGCCAGCAGCCAGCTACTAGCGGAGAGCACAGATACGCAGTATTTT
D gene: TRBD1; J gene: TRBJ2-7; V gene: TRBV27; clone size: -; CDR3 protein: CASSLRGPLYEQYF; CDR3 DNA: TGTGCCAGCAGCCTAAGGGGGCCCCTTTACGAGCAGTACTTC
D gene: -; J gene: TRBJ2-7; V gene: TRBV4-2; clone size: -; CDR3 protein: CASSQEPMAGSSYEQYF; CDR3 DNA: TGTGCCAGCAGCCAAGAGCCCATGGCGGGCTCTTCCTACGAGCAGTACTTC
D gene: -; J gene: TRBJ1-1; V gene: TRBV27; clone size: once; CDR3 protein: CASSSPRSLGTEAFF; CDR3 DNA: TGTGCCAGCAGTTCCCCGCGCAGTCTAGGGACTGAAGCTTTCTTT
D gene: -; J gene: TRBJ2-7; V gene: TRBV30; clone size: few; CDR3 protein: CAWSREADSYEQYF; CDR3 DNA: TGTGCCTGGTCTCGAGAGGCAGACTCCTACGAGCAGTACTTC
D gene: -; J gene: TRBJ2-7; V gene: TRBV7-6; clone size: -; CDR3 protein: CASSLAGGWEQYF; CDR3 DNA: TGTGCCAGCAGCTTAGCCGGAGGCTGGGAGCAGTACTTC
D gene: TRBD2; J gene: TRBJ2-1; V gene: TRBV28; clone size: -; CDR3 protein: CASSLPRASGYNEQFF; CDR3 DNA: TGTGCCAGCAGTTTACCCCGGGCTAGCGGATACAATGAGCAGTTCTTC
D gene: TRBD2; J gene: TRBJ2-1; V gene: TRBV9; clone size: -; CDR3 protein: CASSFNPSGRGNEQFF; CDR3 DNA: TGTGCCAGCAGCTTCAACCCGAGCGGGAGAGGAAATGAGCAGTTCTTC
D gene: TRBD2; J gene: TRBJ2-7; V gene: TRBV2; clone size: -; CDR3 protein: CASSVSSGSYEQYF; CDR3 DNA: TGTGCCAGCAGTGTGTCTAGCGGGTCCTACGAGCAGTACTTC
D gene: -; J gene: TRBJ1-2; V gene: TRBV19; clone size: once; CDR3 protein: CASSMFAGRDGYTF; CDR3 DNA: TGTGCCAGTAGTATGTTCGCAGGGAGAGATGGCTACACCTTC
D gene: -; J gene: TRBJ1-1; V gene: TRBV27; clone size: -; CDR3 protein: CASSLTVNTEAFF; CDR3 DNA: TGTGCCAGCAGTCTCACAGTGAACACTGAAGCTTTCTTT
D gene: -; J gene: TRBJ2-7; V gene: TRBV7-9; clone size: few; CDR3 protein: CASSALGREQYF; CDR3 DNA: TGTGCCAGCAGCGCCCTCGGGAGAGAGCAGTACTTC
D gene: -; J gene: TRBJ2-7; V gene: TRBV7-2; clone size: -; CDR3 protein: CASSWGALLYEQYF; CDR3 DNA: TGTGCCAGCAGCTGGGGCGCCTTACTCTACGAGCAGTACTTC
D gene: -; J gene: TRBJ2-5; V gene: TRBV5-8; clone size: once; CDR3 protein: CASSLPLVGGQETQYF; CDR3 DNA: TGTGCCAGCAGCTTGCCCCTAGTCGGTGGCCAAGAGACCCAGTACTTC
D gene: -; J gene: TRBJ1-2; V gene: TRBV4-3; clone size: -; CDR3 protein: CASSQVGGAHPYGYTF; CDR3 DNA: TGCGCCAGCAGCCAAGTTGGGGGGGCGCACCCCTATGGCTACACCTTC
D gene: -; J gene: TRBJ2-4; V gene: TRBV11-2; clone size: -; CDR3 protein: CASSPRTVPKNIQYF; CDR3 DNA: TGTGCCAGCAGCCCTCGGACAGTACCCAAAAACATTCAGTACTTC
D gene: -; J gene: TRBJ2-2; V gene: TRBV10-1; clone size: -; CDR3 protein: CASRRLKNTGELFF; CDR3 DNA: TGCGCCAGCAGGCGGCTAAAAAACACCGGGGAGCTGTTTTTT
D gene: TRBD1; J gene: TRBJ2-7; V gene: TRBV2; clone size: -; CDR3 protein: CASRGQGAFYEQYF; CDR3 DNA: TGTGCCAGCAGGGGACAGGGGGCTTTCTACGAGCAGTACTTC
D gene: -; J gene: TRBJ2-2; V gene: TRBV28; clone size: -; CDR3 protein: CASSGQNTGELFF; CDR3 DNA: TGTGCCAGCAGTGGGCAAAACACCGGGGAGCTGTTTTTT
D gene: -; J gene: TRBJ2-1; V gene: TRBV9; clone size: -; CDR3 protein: CASSVATRSEQFF; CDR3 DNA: TGTGCCAGCAGCGTAGCTACTAGGAGTGAGCAGTTCTTC
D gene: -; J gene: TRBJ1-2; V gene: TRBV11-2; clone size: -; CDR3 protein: CASSLGTYGYTF; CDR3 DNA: TGTGCCAGCAGCTTAGGCACCTATGGCTACACCTTC
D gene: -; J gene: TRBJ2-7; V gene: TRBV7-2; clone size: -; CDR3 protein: CASSFRNYEQYF; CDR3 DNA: TGTGCCAGCAGCTTCCGCAACTACGAGCAGTACTTC
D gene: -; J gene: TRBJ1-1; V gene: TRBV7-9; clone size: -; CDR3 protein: CASSPRQPMMNTEAFF; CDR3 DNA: TGTGCCAGCAGCCCCCGACAGCCTATGATGAACACTGAAGCTTTCTTT
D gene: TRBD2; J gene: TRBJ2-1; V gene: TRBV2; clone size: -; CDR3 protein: CASSRGTSGYNEQFF; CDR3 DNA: TGTGCCAGCAGTCGCGGGACTAGCGGTTACAATGAGCAGTTCTTC
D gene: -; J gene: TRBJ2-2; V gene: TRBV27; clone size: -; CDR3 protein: CASSPPGRPTGELFF; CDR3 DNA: TGTGCCAGCAGTCCCCCCGGCAGGCCCACCGGGGAGCTGTTTTTT
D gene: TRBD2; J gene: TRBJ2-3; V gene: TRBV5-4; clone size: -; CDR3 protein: CASSLKREREITDTQYF; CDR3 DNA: TGTGCCAGCAGCTTAAAACGTGAGCGGGAGATAACAGATACGCAGTATTTT
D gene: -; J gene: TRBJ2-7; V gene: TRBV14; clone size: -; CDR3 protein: CASSQSPGKNYEQYF; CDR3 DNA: TGTGCCAGCAGCCAATCTCCCGGAAAGAACTACGAGCAGTACTTC
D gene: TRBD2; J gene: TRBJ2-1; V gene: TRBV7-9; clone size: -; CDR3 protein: CASRGLDEQFF; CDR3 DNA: TGTGCCAGCAGAGGACTAGATGAACAGTTCTTC
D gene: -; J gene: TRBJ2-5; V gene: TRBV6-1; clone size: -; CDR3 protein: CASPAANQETQYF; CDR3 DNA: TGTGCCAGCCCGGCGGCTAACCAAGAGACCCAGTACTTC
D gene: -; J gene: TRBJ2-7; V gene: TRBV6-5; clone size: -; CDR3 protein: CASSYHDGAYEQYF; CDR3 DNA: TGTGCCAGCAGTTACCACGATGGAGCCTACGAGCAGTACTTC
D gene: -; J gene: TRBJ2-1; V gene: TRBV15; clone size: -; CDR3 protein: CATSRAVTLWDNEQFF; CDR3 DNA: TGTGCCACCAGCAGAGCCGTTACTCTGTGGGACAATGAGCAGTTCTTC
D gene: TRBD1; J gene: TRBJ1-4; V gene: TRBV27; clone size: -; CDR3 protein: CASSWDREGTNEKLFF; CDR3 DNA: TGTGCCAGCAGTTGGGACAGGGAGGGCACTAATGAAAAACTGTTTTTT
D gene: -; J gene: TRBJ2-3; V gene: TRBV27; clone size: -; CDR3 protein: CASSATRGSTDTQYF; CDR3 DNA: TGTGCCAGCAGTGCTACCAGGGGAAGCACAGATACGCAGTATTTT
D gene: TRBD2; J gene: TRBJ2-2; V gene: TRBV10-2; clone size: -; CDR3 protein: CASSEGLANTGELFF; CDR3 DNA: TGCGCCAGCAGTGAGGGACTAGCAAACACCGGGGAGCTGTTTTTT
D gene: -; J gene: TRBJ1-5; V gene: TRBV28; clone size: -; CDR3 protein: CASSLLQGSNQPQHF; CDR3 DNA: TGTGCCAGCAGTTTATTACAGGGCAGCAATCAGCCCCAGCATTTT
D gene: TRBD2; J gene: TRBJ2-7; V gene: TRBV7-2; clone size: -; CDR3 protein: CASSLGTSGFYEQYF; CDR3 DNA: TGTGCCAGCAGCTTAGGGACTAGCGGATTCTACGAGCAGTACTTC
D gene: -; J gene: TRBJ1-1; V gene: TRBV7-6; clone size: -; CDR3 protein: CASSLEGISNTEAFF; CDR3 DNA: TGTGCCAGCAGCTTAGAGGGAATATCGAACACTGAAGCTTTCTTT
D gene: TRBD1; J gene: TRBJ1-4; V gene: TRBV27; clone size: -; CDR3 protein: CASRNRGYNEKLFF; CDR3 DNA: TGTGCCAGCAGGAACAGGGGCTATAATGAAAAACTGTTTTTT
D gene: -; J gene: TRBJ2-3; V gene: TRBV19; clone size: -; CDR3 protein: CASSNADTQYF; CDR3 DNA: TGTGCCAGTAGTAACGCAGATACGCAGTATTTT
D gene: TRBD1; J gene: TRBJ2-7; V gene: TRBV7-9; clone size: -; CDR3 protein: CASSLTTGKGEQYF; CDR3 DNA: TGTGCCAGCAGTTTAACGACAGGGAAGGGCGAGCAGTACTTC
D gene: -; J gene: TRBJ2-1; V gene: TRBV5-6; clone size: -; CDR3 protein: CASSLRWVRLNNEQFF; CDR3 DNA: TGTGCCAGCAGCTTGCGATGGGTCAGGTTAAACAATGAGCAGTTCTTC
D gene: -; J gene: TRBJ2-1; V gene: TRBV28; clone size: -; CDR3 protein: CASSSLAGYNEQFF; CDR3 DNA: TGTGCCAGCAGTTCCTTGGCGGGGTACAATGAGCAGTTCTTC
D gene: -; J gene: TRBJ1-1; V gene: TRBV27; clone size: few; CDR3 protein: CASTSGVEAFF; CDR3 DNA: TGTGCCAGCACCTCCGGAGTGGAAGCTTTCTTT
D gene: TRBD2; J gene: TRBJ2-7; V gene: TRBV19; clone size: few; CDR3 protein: CASSIGSSGRNEQYF; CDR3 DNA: TGTGCCAGTAGTATAGGCTCTAGCGGGAGGAACGAGCAGTACTTC
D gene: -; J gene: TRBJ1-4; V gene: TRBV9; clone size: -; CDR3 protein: CASSVGSGSNEKLFF; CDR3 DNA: TGTGCCAGCAGCGTAGGGAGCGGGTCTAATGAAAAACTGTTTTTT
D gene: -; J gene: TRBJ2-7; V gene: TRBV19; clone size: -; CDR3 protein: CASNHLGVSYEQYF; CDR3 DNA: TGTGCCAGTAATCATCTTGGGGTATCCTACGAGCAGTACTTC
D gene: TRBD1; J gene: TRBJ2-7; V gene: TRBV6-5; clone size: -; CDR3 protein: CASSYSWDRGANEQYF; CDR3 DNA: TGTGCCAGCAGTTACTCTTGGGACAGGGGTGCTAACGAGCAGTACTTC
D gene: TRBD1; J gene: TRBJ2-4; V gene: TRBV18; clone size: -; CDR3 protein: CASSPRKDRALNIQYF; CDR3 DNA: TGTGCCAGCTCACCACGCAAGGACAGGGCTCTAAACATTCAGTACTTC